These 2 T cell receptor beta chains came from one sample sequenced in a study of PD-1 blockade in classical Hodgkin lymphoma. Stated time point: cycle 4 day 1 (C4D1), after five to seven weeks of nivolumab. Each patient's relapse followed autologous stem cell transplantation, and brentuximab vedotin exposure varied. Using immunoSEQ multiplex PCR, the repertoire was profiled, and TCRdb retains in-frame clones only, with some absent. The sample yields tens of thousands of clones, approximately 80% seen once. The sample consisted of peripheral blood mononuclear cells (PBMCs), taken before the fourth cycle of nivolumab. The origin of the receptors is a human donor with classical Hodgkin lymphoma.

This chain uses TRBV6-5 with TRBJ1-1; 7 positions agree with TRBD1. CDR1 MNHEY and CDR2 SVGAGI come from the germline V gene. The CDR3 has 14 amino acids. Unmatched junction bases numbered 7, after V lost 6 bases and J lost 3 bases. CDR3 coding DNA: TGTGCCAGCAGCCCCGGGACAGTCGACACTGAAGCTTTCTTT. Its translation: CASSPGTVDTEAFF.

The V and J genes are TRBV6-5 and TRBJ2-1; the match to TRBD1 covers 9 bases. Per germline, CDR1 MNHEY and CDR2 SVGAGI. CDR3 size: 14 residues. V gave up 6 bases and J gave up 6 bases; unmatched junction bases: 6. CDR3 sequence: CASSSGTGSNEQFF. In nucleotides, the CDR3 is TGTGCCAGCAGCTCCGGGACAGGGAGCAATGAGCAGTTCTTC.